This section outlines one T cell receptor (beta chain) sequence together with its context. The antigen this receptor binds is unknown. No quality values exist for individual bases; no much larger clone is one base distant. The cohort comprised some 700 healthy bone marrow donors. At the time of sampling, all cohort members were nominally healthy, though unrecorded immune exposures were likely present. The donor was CMV seropositive and was included in the group of 250 to 300 seropositive cohort members. A peripheral blood sample was provided by each donor, and peripheral blood mononuclear cells were used for TCR beta sequencing. The Qiagen DNeasy Blood Extraction Kit was used to extract genomic DNA from the blood cell samples. The entry originates in a study of cytomegalovirus exposure and HLA in healthy donors (dated by TCRdb to 2016 to 2017). About the study as a whole: An earlier analysis of roughly 610 of the donors reported 276 Gb of sequence data and 95 million to 130 million unique TCR beta sequences obtained from around 180 million T cells. An early release covering roughly 640 HLA-typed donors comprised about 290 gigabases of sequencing data and tens of millions of unique TCR sequences. Of the approximately 400 genotyped donors, roughly 76% were placed in the genetic ancestry cluster associated with self-reported Caucasian donors. The aim of the study was to test whether cataloging public T cell receptors could identify signatures of past pathogen exposure. The study profiled the T cell repertoires of around 700 subjects by immunosequencing and related them to cytomegalovirus serostatus. In addition to the first cohort of hundreds of subjects, a separate validation cohort of approximately 130 different subjects was used. To predict cytomegalovirus infection status, the study brought together high-throughput TCR immunosequencing, statistical association of individual TCRs with disease status, and machine learning. To study patterns of TCR occurrence, a later analysis re-analyzed previously published TCR beta repertoires from 650 to 750 donors and added high-resolution HLA genotyping. Rather than drawing on any new phenotypic data, the later analysis identified candidate immune exposures from TCR beta sequences and the way those sequences occurred across donors. An earlier analysis of roughly 580 of the donors used high-throughput TCR beta sequencing to judge whether each TCR beta V gene segment behaved as functional or pseudogenic. Donor age, sex, ethnicity and CMV serostatus were compiled alongside the repertoire data. In a later genetic analysis, genome-wide SNP genotypes for about three fifths of the roughly 670 donors were used, and that subset was treated as a discovery cohort. Every repertoire in the discovery cohort had been generated on one and the same sequencing platform. HLA typing covered class I and class II loci at four-digit resolution. Typing coverage differed by locus: A, B, C, DRB1 and DQB1 were typed in about 620-630 donors, DQA1 in 500 to 550, DPA1 in some 600, and DPB1 in just under 490. Four to six DR-DQ haplotypes were handled as single units for association and clustering, since linkage in the cohort was strong. Across some 400 genotyped donors of the cohort, an average of roughly 200,000 unique TCR beta nucleotide sequences per donor were sequenced, and roughly 20% of those sequences were non-productive.

The paper's findings and limits, for the study overall: Because counts were too low, fewer than 20 rarely observed V segments, including chromosome 9 orphons, were excluded from the earlier analysis of some 540 of the donors. In vitro tests confirmed that three of the cytomegalovirus-associated TCR beta chains recognize cytomegalovirus antigens. In a later analysis, HLA-associated TCR beta chains were found to be more clonally expanded and to have lower generation probabilities than equally common non-associated chains. Specific HLA alleles were associated with 16,951 TCR beta sequences at a false discovery rate of 0.05 in a later analysis. A later genetic analysis associated a missense DCLRE1C variant with V-gene and J-gene trimming of TCR beta chains, and an independent cohort replicated the association. The classifier was reported to diagnose cytomegalovirus status with high specificity and sensitivity in both the original and validation cohorts. Because HLA typing was unavailable for some donors at each locus, only the typed subset was used in association tests. In a later analysis, most CMV-associated TCR beta chains were found to appear HLA-restricted, with HLA associations seemingly driven largely by CMV exposure. Immune exposure information for the cohort was limited to CMV serostatus. The study gave a list of 150 to 200 TCR beta chains associated with cytomegalovirus. In a later analysis, several top co-occurrence clusters were reported to appear linked to parvovirus B19, influenza, CMV and Epstein-Barr virus. Most TCR sequences were observed very rarely across donors, whereas some public TCRs were present in many individuals. The authors suggested that the approach could potentially be generalized to other disease states and immunological phenotypes. In a later analysis, TCR association rates were found to vary across HLA loci, with the most associated TCRs seen for DRB1 alleles and the fewest for HLA-C alleles. Assigning TCR associations to individual alleles was difficult when HLA alleles, especially DR and DQ, strongly co-occurred. Compared with the roughly 700-donor mean, donors in an Asian-associated ancestry cluster had fewer N-insertions in productive TCRs, according to a later genetic analysis. Presence/absence analyses assumed roughly uniform sequencing depth across donors, an assumption that may not hold. Linkage disequilibrium might explain the correlated functional status among segregating V segments, but an unknown experimental factor could not be excluded. Broadly in line with IMGT annotations, most TCR beta V segments showed up in productive rearrangements about 87% or about 30% of the time in an earlier analysis of 587 of the donors. The sequencing pipeline was judged likely to have produced a cluster of highly shared sequence variants as a technical artifact. This cohort had only TCR beta chains sequenced, and the lack of alpha or paired-chain data limited which features could be detected. A further reported finding was that TCR beta sequences accurately predicted the HLA-A and HLA-B alleles for most subjects in the first cohort.

Libraries were built with the immunoSEQ multiplex PCR assay. The multiplex PCR relied on a mix of 60 forward primers for TCR Vbeta segments and 13 reverse primers for TCR Jbeta segments. The CDR3 region of rearranged TCR beta genes was amplified from genomic DNA with a multiplex PCR assay. Amplified TCR beta libraries were sequenced as 87-base-pair reads on the Illumina HiSeq System. For the original study's pipeline: Across the 500 to 750 repertoires, a later analysis counted tens of millions of unique TCR beta chains, around 11 million of which were shared by at least two donors. A nearest-neighbor algorithm error-corrected the raw reads and collapsed the reads into unique sequences, merging closely related sequences to remove PCR and sequencing errors. To assign V, D and J gene segments, CDR3 sequences were aligned to IMGT reference sequences. For a sequence to be retained, a match of at least six nucleotides to both a V gene segment and a J gene segment was required. Rearrangements were classified as productive when the CDR3 lacked stop codons and remained in frame with V and J, and all other rearrangements were classified as non-productive. CDR3 was defined by IMGT convention, running from the second conserved V-encoded cysteine to the conserved J-encoded phenylalanine. The earlier analysis of fewer than 750 of the donors excluded sequences that lacked an unambiguous match to a single V gene segment. In an earlier analysis of approximately 550 of the donors, V segments were called functional above 56.7% productive rearrangements and were called segregating when the between-donor standard deviation exceeded 5%. A statistical classification framework was built to diagnose cytomegalovirus status from the catalog of TCR beta chain sequences. V and J gene assignment, in a later analysis, came from comparing TCR nucleotide sequences with IMGT/GENE-DB human TR gene sequences. A later analysis assigned CDR3 sequences and most-parsimonious VDJ recombination scenarios with the TCRdist pipeline. In a later analysis, every TCR beta chain was defined by the combination of its CDR3 amino acid sequence and its V-gene family, and reads without a unique V-gene family were dropped. In a later analysis, 550 to 650 highly shared, low-generation-probability nucleotide sequences were removed to address suspected cross-contamination and a sequencing artifact. A later analysis calculated a clonal expansion index for each public chain from normalized within-repertoire ranks of inferred template counts. Generation probabilities in a later analysis came from a VDJ recombination model fitted to out-of-frame rearrangements, and those results were checked against IGoR. Hypergeometric tests were used in a later analysis to score TCR-TCR, TCR-HLA and TCR-CMV co-occurrence, with a repertoire-size bias correction applied to the TCR pairs. In a later analysis, false discovery rates were estimated by permuting HLA or CMV assignments 20 times. In a later analysis, co-occurring TCRs were grouped with DBSCAN, and TCRdist sequence similarity was added when clustering was performed within HLA-allele-positive subsets. Repertoires with fewer than 30,000 or more than 120,000 public chains were left out of co-occurrence clustering, as were about five repertoires with anomalous nucleotide sharing. In TCRdb, the immuneACCESS table is reduced to in-frame sequences with V and J assigned. These tables do not hold every clone; where another copy was compared, an unresolved V gene accounts for under half, and the others remain unexplained. The V and J calls and clone size were taken over from that table, and D and trimming were inferred from the DNA. The sample contains approximately 95,000 clones, under 85% of them found a single time. The top ten clones comprise approximately 11% of the sample.

The origin of this receptor is a man between 18 and 29 years old in good health and CMV-seropositive. The sample taken for sequencing was PBMCs.

The CDR3 has the sequence CASRAGTGNTGELFF. The nucleotides read TGTGCCAGCAGGGCCGGGACAGGGAACACCGGGGAGCTGTTTTTT. This chain is built from TRBV6-5 and TRBJ2-2; the junction holds 8 bases that match TRBD1. Trimming leaves V shorter by 6 bases and J shorter by 1 base, with the junction holding 4 bases beyond the gene matches. From its cysteine to its phenylalanine, the CDR3 spans 15 amino acids. The entry retains the CDR3 DNA only, 45 bases that are in frame from base 1. The CDR1 and CDR2 encoded by the germline V gene are MNHEY and SVGAGI.